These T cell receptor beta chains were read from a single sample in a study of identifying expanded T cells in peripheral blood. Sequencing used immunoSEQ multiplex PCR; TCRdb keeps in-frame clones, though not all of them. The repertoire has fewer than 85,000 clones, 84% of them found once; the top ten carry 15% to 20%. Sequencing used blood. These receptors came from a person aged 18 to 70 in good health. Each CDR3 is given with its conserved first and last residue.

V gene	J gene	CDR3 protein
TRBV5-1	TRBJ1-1	CASSTRTADNTEAFF
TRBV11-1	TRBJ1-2	CASRDGQVGGYTF
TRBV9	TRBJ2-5	CASSERWATQETQYF
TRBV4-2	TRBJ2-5	CASSSETWETQYF
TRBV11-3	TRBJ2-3	CASSLRTSGRELTDTQYF
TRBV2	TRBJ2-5	CASSEDGTSGTKYF
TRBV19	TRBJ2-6	CASSRGTGGGGANVLTF
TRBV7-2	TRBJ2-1	CASSSWTSGRGNEQFF
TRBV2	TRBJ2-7	CASSEGVGAPEQYF
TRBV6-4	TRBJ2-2	CASSESQNTGELFF
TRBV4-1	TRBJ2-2	CASSPSGWPDTGELFF
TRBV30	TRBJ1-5	CAWSPQGNHQPQHF
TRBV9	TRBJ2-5	CASSPPGLAGGQETQYF
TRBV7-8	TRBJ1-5	CASSSDVGWRLNSNQPQHF
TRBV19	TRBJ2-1	CASSNLAGPYNEQFF
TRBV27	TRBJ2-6	CASKPVGEIKTGANVLTF
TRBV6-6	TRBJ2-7	CASSPGGVGSYEQYF
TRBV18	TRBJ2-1	CASSPWGGRENEQFF
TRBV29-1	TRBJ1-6	CSVESGQKGVNNSPLHF
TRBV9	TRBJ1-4	CASSVGQVDEKLFF
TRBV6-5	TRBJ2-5	CASSALAGIQETQYF
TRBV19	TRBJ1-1	CATGQATAEAFF
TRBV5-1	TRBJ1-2	CASSWETGGDYGYTF
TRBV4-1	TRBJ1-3	CASSQVWGGESGNTIYF
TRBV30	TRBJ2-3	CACPGGSGRADTQYF
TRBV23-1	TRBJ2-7	CARLKGLAGVCSYEQYF
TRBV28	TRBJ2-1	CASSVLTSGFDEQFF
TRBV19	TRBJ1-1	CASSIQGQGGTEAFF
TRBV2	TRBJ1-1	CASRRQGPNTEAFF
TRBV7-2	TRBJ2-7	CASSLGPGTGGYEQYF
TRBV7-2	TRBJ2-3	CASSFRGTSESTDTQYF
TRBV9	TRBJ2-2	CASSVTDRADGELFF